This T cell receptor beta chain was recovered during a study of T cell responses to AZD1222 COVID-19 vaccine. Overall study findings and caveats: Repertoire sampling happened only post peak T cell response.

The method was immunoSEQ multiplex PCR; TCRdb's version includes in-frame clones alone and lacks a portion of them. The sample records some 150,000 clones, just under 95% being singletons. On this clone itself: Its specificity is not known.

CDR3 size: 14 residues. Trimming removed 1 base at V and 2 bases at J, with 9 bases between. Germline-derived CDR1 and CDR2 are LGHDT and YNNKEL (reference sequence). This receptor was obtained from an adult in good health. The chain joins TRBV3-1 (or the pseudogene TRBV3-2) to TRBJ2-7; a weak D match, TRBD1 (6 bases). The material sequenced was peripheral blood, taken on day 0 of AZD1222 vaccination. This CDR3 is CASSQGKGAYEQYF. For the CDR3, the DNA is TGTGCCAGCAGCCAAGGAAAGGGGGCCTACGAGCAGTACTTC.